This passage covers 4 T cell receptor delta chains from one sample sequenced in a study of Vδ1+ human thymocytes (dated by TCRdb to 2017 to 2018). These receptors have no known antigen. Beyond this particular receptor, the publication reports: In contrast to oligoclonal peripheral blood repertoires, thymic TRG and TRD repertoires appeared to be highly polyclonal with Gaussian CDR3 length distributions.

Sequencing was performed on an Illumina MiSeq. RNA was isolated using the RNeasy mini kit, and reverse transcription was performed with Superscript III. Multiplex PCR was used to generate CDR3 amplicons, with pooled V-gene forward primers and a constant-region reverse primer carrying Illumina adaptor overhangs. TCRdb called clones afresh from the public reads with CATT; identical DNA rows were later merged. Counted in this sample were over 45,000 delta-chain clones; approximately 15% of them appeared once. Under 0.55% of the sample lies in the top ten. What was sequenced was Vdelta1+ gamma-delta thymocytes from the thymus. This specimen's cell subset or site label, per the study, means: FACS-sorted CD3+ TCRalphabeta- TCRVdelta1+ TCRVdelta2- thymocytes. The receptors originated from a boy in the first two years of life who had congenital heart surgery.

This clone was picked up a small number of times. This chain connects TRDV1 to TRDJ1, with 9 bases lining up with TRDD3. Germline CDR1 TSWWSYY, CDR2 QGS. Trimming removed 1 base from V and 1 base from J; junction bases left unmatched: 10. CDR3 length equals 18 residues. The CDR3 nucleotides are TGTGCTCTTGGGGAACATTGCTGGGGGATCTTTCGCACCGATAAACTCATCTTT. Translated, it gives CALGEHCWGIFRTDKLIF.

This clone has more than one count but fewer than ten. This sequence joins TRDV1 and TRDJ1; 9 bases line up with TRDD3. This CDR3 has 19 residues. V lost 2 bases to trimming and J lost 4 bases; unmatched junction nucleotides: 17. Germline V gene data show CDR1 as TSWWSYY and CDR2 as QGS. CDR3 sequence reads: CALGEWSGVWGIGSDKLIF. The CDR3 region has the DNA TGTGCTCTTGGGGAATGGTCGGGGGTCTGGGGGATCGGGAGCGATAAACTCATCTTT.

This clone was detected a few times. The chain recombines TRDV1 with TRDJ2; 9 positions match TRDD2. J lost 2 bases, V lost 2 bases, and 12 bases had no gene match. Germline CDR1 reads TSWWSYY; CDR2 reads QGS. CDR3 length: 19 residues. In nucleotides, the CDR3 is TGTGCTCTTGGGGAAACCTTCCTACCCGTACTGGAGTTGACAGCACAACTCTTCTTT. Its protein product is CALGETFLPVLELTAQLFF.

The J gene is TRDJ1, the V gene TRDV1, with TRDD3 matching 10 bases. Germline V gives CDR1 TSWWSYY, CDR2 QGS. CDR3 length: 23 residues. Trimming took 0 bases from V and 0 from J; bases not matched to a gene: 22. CDR3 DNA: TGTGCTCTTGGGGAACTTTGGCGCCGAACCCGACTGGGGGATGCACCGTACACCGATAAACTCATCTTT. It yields the protein CALGELWRRTRLGDAPYTDKLIF.